This note documents a single TCR beta chain sequence. Its specificity is not known. The V end was cut by 1 base, the J end by 10 bases, with 8 bases between. This CDR3 has 12 residues. This specimen belongs to a study of spatial heterogeneity in lung cancer. Looking at the study overall: Consistent detection of more beta-chain than alpha-chain sequences was observed. Overall study results and limits: TCRs found ubiquitously expanded in tumor appeared in blood more at resection than at follow-up.

Noted time point: sample taken at primary tumor resection. The input material, whole RNA from tumor, nontumor lung or frozen PBMC, was sequenced unsorted. There were 72 donors, all of them untreated patients with early-stage non-small cell lung cancer. Every individual TCR cDNA molecule carried its own unique molecular identifier, which allowed correction of PCR and sequencing errors. Each CDR3 protein is one row after TCRdb ran MiXCR on the 5' RACE reads. This sample carries roughly 75,000 distinct CDR3 sequences, roughly 14% of them seen once, and the ten largest clones take more than 5.5%. The rearrangement links TRBV12-3 or TRBV12-4 to TRBJ2-1, with D maybe TRBD1 (6 bases). The origin of this receptor is a male donor with early-stage non-small cell lung cancer. Sequencing used PBMCs, obtained at surgery. The CDR3 spells CASSLGGPEQFF. DNA of the CDR3: TGTGCCAGCAGTTTAGGGGGGCCGGAGCAGTTCTTC.